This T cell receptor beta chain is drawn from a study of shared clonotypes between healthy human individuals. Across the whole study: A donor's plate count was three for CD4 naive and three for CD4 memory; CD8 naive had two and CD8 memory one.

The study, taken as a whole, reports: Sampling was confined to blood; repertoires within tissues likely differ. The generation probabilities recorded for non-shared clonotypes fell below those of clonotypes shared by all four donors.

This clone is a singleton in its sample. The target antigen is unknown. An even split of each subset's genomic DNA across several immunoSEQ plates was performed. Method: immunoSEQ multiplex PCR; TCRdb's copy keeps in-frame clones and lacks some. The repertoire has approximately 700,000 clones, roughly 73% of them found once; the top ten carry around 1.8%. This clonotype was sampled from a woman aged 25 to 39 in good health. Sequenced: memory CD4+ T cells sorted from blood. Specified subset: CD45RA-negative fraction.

The chain's CDR3 is CASSYYPARSYEQYF. The CDR3 DNA follows: TGTGCCAGCAGTTACTATCCCGCCAGATCCTACGAGCAGTACTTC. The V call is TRBV6-6, the J call TRBJ2-7; no definite D call. The CDR3 has 15 amino acids. The germline V gene has CDR1 MNHNY and CDR2 SVGAGI (reference sequence). Trimming left V 1 base short and J 1 base short, with 11 bases between.